This T cell receptor (beta chain) was obtained from a study of neurological immune-mediated disorders. For this clonotype: Antigen unknown.

TCRdb re-called the 5' RACE reads through MiXCR, storing one row per CDR3 protein. This sample has 110,000 or so distinct CDR3 sequences, with more than 2.5% found just once. Study findings and constraints: When grouped phylogenetically, the repertoires of 18 of the 34 multiple sclerosis patients fell together in one related-CDR3 cluster, which is a possible signature. There were no CDR3 amino acid sequences shared by expanded clones across subjects, a result suggesting private repertoires in all groups. No clinical or MRI feature was associated with the multiple sclerosis repertoire cluster.

CDR1 is SGDLS, CDR2 YYNGEE, per germline. This CDR3 region has 14 residues. Trimming took off 0 bases at V and 4 bases at J, with 8 bases between the two ends. 2 million PBMCs stored at -80 C were the source of the unsorted libraries. This rearrangement joins TRBV9 to TRBJ2-1; D is unresolved. The sequenced sample consisted of PBMCs. The receptor was derived from a woman aged 30 to 39 with multiple sclerosis. CDR3 amino acids: CASSVASEYNEQFF. The CDR3 DNA reads TGTGCCAGCAGCGTAGCAAGCGAGTACAATGAGCAGTTCTTC.